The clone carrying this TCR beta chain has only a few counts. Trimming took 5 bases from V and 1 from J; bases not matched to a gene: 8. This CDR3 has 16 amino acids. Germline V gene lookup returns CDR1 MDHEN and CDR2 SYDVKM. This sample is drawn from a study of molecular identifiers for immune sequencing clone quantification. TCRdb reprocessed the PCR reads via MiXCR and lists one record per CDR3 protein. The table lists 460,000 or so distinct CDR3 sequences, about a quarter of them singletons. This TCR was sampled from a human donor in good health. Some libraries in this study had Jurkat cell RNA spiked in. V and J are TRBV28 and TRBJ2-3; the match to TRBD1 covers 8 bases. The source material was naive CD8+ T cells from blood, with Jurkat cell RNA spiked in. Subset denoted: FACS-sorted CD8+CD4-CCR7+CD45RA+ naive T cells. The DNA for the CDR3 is TGTGCCAGCAGTAGTGTCAGGGGGCTTGGCACAGATACGCAGTATTTT. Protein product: CASSSVRGLGTDTQYF.